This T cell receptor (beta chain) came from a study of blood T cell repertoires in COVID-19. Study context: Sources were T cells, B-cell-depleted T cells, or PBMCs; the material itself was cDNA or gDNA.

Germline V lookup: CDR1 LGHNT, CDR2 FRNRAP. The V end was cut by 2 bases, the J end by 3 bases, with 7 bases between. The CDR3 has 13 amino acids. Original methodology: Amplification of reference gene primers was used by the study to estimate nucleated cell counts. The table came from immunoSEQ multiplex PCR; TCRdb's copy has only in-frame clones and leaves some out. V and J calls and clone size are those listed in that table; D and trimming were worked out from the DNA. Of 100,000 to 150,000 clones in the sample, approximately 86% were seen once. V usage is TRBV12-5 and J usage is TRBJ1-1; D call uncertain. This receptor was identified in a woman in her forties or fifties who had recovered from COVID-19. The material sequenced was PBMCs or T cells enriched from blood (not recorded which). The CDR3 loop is CASGLSFDTEAFF. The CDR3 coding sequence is TGTGCTAGTGGTTTGTCTTTTGACACTGAAGCTTTCTTT.